Listed below are T cell receptor beta chains from one sample, sequenced in a study of OX40 agonist ivuxolimab in advanced cancers. Sequenced by immunoSEQ multiplex PCR; TCRdb stores in-frame clones only, minus some. The sample includes 60,000 to 70,000 clones, 86% seen only once; the top ten take roughly 1.2%. The starting material was CD4+ or CD8+ T cells sorted from blood, obtained in a trial of the OX40 agonist ivuxolimab. These receptors came from an adult with an advanced solid tumor such as melanoma, head and neck, liver or kidney cancer. The CDR3 runs from the conserved cysteine through the conserved F or W. D genes are given only for firm matches. Part of the rows lack a size; the others show once, few, many or a class for expanded clones.

TRBV11-2	.	TRBJ2-1	.	15	CASSSPLGVGNEQFF	TGTGCCAGCAGCTCGCCCCTCGGGGTGGGCAATGAGCAGTTCTTC
TRBV6-5	.	TRBJ1-2	.	13	CASRKGENYGYTF	TGTGCCAGCAGAAAGGGGGAAAACTATGGCTACACCTTC
TRBV2	.	TRBJ2-1	.	14	CASSEDVTYNEQFF	TGTGCCAGCAGTGAGGACGTTACGTACAATGAGCAGTTCTTC
TRBV2	.	TRBJ1-2	.	15	CASSLGRQTNYGYTF	TGTGCCAGCAGTTTAGGTCGCCAGACCAACTATGGCTACACCTTC
TRBV7-8	.	TRBJ2-2	.	15	CASSRPGTNTGELFF	TGTGCCAGCAGCCGGCCGGGGACGAACACCGGGGAGCTGTTTTTT
TRBV5-1	.	TRBJ1-2	.	15	CASSTEYTGLHGYTF	TGCGCCAGCAGCACAGAATACACAGGGCTACATGGCTACACCTTC
TRBV20-1	.	TRBJ2-7	.	11	CSAKTAGMQYF	TGCAGTGCCAAGACGGCGGGAATGCAGTACTTC
TRBV2	.	TRBJ2-1	.	14	CASSGSRSGNEQFF	TGTGCCAGCAGCGGTAGTAGGAGTGGAAATGAGCAGTTCTTC
TRBV7-8	.	TRBJ1-4	.	15	CASSYQEQPGEKLFF	TGTGCCAGCAGCTACCAGGAACAACCAGGTGAAAAACTGTTTTTT
TRBV5-1	TRBD2	TRBJ2-3	.	21	CASSSQPTGAVLAGGVDTQYF	TGCGCCAGCAGCTCCCAACCTACAGGCGCCGTACTAGCGGGAGGAGTAGATACGCAGTATTTT
TRBV6-1	.	TRBJ2-1	.	15	CASSELQGGENEQFF	TGTGCCAGCAGTGAACTACAGGGGGGGGAGAATGAGCAGTTCTTC
TRBV10-2	TRBD1	TRBJ2-7	.	15	CASSDPGTGENEQYF	TGCGCCAGCAGTGACCCCGGGACAGGGGAAAACGAGCAGTACTTC
TRBV7-8	.	TRBJ2-1	.	12	CASSPGHNEQFF	TGTGCCAGCAGCCCTGGACACAATGAGCAGTTCTTC
TRBV19	TRBD1	TRBJ2-2	.	15	CASSSRTGDGGELFF	TGTGCCAGTAGTTCGCGGACAGGGGACGGGGGGGAGCTGTTTTTT
TRBV6-5	.	TRBJ1-3	once	15	CASSPTEGVGNTIYF	TGTGCCAGCAGTCCTACTGAAGGAGTGGGAAACACCATATATTTT
TRBV6-5	TRBD2	TRBJ2-1	.	15	CASRSGSLSYNEQFF	TGTGCCAGCAGAAGCGGGAGCCTCTCCTACAATGAGCAGTTCTTC
TRBV7-6	.	TRBJ2-7	.	15	CASSLAMDSSYEQYF	TGTGCCAGCAGCTTAGCGATGGACTCCTCCTACGAGCAGTACTTC
TRBV6-1	TRBD1	TRBJ2-7	.	14	CASSGGTGQYEQYF	TGTGCCAGCAGTGGCGGGACAGGGCAGTACGAGCAGTACTTC
TRBV19	.	TRBJ1-2	.	15	CASSTPLIQGYGYTF	TGTGCCAGTAGTACTCCCTTAATCCAGGGTTATGGCTACACCTTC
TRBV27	.	TRBJ1-2	.	12	CASSVQGYGYTF	TGTGCCAGCAGTGTACAGGGTTATGGCTACACCTTC
TRBV25-1	TRBD1	TRBJ1-2	.	13	CASRGQGAYGYTF	TGTGCCAGCAGGGGACAGGGGGCCTATGGCTACACCTTC
TRBV19	.	TRBJ1-2	.	14	CASSPETVNYGYTF	TGTGCCAGTAGTCCAGAGACAGTAAACTATGGCTACACCTTC
TRBV11-3	.	TRBJ2-6	.	18	CASSAWAGGGSGANVLTF	TGTGCCAGCAGCGCTTGGGCAGGGGGGGGCTCTGGGGCCAACGTCCTGACTTTC
TRBV14	.	TRBJ1-2	.	16	CASSQDHPQANYGYTF	TGTGCCAGCAGCCAAGATCACCCCCAAGCTAACTATGGCTACACCTTC
TRBV10-1	.	TRBJ2-7	.	13	CASSLGGQYEQYF	TGCGCCAGCAGCCTCGGGGGGCAGTACGAGCAGTACTTC
TRBV6-1	.	TRBJ1-1	.	14	CASSDRWRNTEAFF	TGTGCCAGCAGTGATCGGTGGAGGAACACTGAAGCTTTCTTT
TRBV27	.	TRBJ1-4	.	15	CASKSLQGDYEKLFF	TGTGCCAGCAAATCCCTGCAGGGAGACTATGAAAAACTGTTTTTT
TRBV6-5	.	TRBJ2-3	.	12	CASRASTDTQYF	TGTGCCAGCAGGGCTAGCACAGATACGCAGTATTTT
TRBV30	.	TRBJ1-2	.	12	CAWTGTTYGYTF	TGTGCCTGGACCGGAACCACGTATGGCTACACCTTC
TRBV10-3	TRBD1	TRBJ2-5	.	14	CAIRKDRGQETQYF	TGTGCCATCAGAAAGGACAGGGGGCAAGAGACCCAGTACTTC
TRBV30	.	TRBJ1-5	few	13	CAWSRAGSQPQHF	TGTGCCTGGAGTAGGGCAGGGAGTCAGCCCCAGCATTTT
TRBV5-1	.	TRBJ2-1	.	13	CASSLDEGREQFF	TGCGCCAGCAGCTTAGATGAGGGTAGAGAGCAGTTCTTC
TRBV6-5	TRBD1	TRBJ1-5	.	15	CASSPGTGVHQPQHF	TGTGCCAGCAGTCCCGGGACAGGGGTTCATCAGCCCCAGCATTTT
TRBV28	.	TRBJ2-1	.	11	CATTGTNEQFF	TGTGCCACCACCGGGACCAATGAGCAGTTCTTC
TRBV19	TRBD1	TRBJ1-1	.	15	CASSKQGQGITEAFF	TGTGCCAGTAGCAAACAAGGACAGGGCATTACTGAAGCTTTCTTT
TRBV20-1	.	TRBJ2-7	once	11	CSIWGAYEQYF	TGCAGCATCTGGGGGGCCTACGAGCAGTACTTC
TRBV7-9	TRBD1	TRBJ1-4	.	15	CASSYTGGNNEKLFF	TGTGCCAGCAGTTATACAGGGGGTAACAATGAAAAACTGTTTTTT
TRBV19	TRBD1	TRBJ1-4	.	14	CASRDRRTNEKLFF	TGTGCCAGTAGGGACAGGAGGACGAATGAAAAACTGTTTTTT
TRBV7-9	.	TRBJ2-7	.	14	CASSLAFVLGEQYF	TGTGCCAGCAGCTTAGCATTCGTATTGGGCGAGCAGTACTTC
TRBV5-1	.	TRBJ2-3	.	14	CASSVARNTDTQYF	TGCGCCAGCAGCGTCGCTAGAAATACAGATACGCAGTATTTT
TRBV7-3	.	TRBJ2-1	.	13	CASSPRLAGEQFF	TGTGCCAGCAGTCCCCGTCTAGCTGGTGAGCAGTTCTTC
TRBV2	TRBD1	TRBJ2-6	.	15	CASSGPGGWANVLTF	TGTGCCAGCAGCGGCCCAGGGGGCTGGGCCAACGTCCTGACTTTC
TRBV7-9	.	TRBJ2-3	.	17	CASSLGVAGGVADTQYF	TGTGCCAGCAGCTTAGGGGTCGCAGGAGGGGTCGCAGATACGCAGTATTTT
TRBV9	.	TRBJ1-1	few	15	CASSDNGEPWAEAFF	TGTGCCAGCAGCGATAACGGGGAACCTTGGGCTGAAGCTTTCTTT
TRBV5-6	TRBD1	TRBJ1-5	.	14	CASSTTGVNQPQHF	TGTGCCAGCAGCACTACAGGGGTGAATCAGCCCCAGCATTTT
TRBV19	TRBD1	TRBJ1-1	.	14	CASSIVTGGTEAFF	TGTGCCAGTAGTATCGTGACAGGGGGCACTGAAGCTTTCTTT
TRBV19	TRBD2	TRBJ2-7	.	13	CASETSGSYEQYF	TGTGCCAGCGAGACTAGCGGGAGCTACGAGCAGTACTTC
TRBV29-1	.	TRBJ2-4	.	15	CSVEMSAAAKNIQYF	TGCAGCGTTGAAATGTCTGCAGCAGCCAAAAACATTCAGTACTTC
TRBV2	.	TRBJ2-5	.	13	CATGPEQQETQYF	TGTGCCACCGGGCCGGAGCAGCAAGAGACCCAGTACTTC
TRBV9	TRBD1	TRBJ2-6	.	17	CASSQTGTGAGANVLTF	TGTGCCAGCAGTCAGACCGGGACAGGGGCTGGGGCCAACGTCCTGACTTTC